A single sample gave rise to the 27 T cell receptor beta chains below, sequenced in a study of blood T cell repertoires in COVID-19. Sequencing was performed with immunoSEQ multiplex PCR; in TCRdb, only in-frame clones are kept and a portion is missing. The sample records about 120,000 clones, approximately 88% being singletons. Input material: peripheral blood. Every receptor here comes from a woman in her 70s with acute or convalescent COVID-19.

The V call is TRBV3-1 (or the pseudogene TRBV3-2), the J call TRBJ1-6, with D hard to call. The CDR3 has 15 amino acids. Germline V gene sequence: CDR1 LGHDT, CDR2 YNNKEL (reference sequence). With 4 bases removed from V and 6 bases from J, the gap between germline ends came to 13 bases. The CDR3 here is CASSPNFEGNSPLHF. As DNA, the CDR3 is TGTGCCAGCAGCCCCAATTTTGAGGGTAATTCACCCCTCCACTTT.

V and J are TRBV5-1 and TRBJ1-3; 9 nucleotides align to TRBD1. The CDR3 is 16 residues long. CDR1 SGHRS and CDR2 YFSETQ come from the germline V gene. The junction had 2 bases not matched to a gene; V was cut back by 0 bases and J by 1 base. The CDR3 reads CASSLADRGSGNTIYF. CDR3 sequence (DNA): TGCGCCAGCAGCTTGGCGGACAGGGGATCTGGAAACACCATATATTTT.

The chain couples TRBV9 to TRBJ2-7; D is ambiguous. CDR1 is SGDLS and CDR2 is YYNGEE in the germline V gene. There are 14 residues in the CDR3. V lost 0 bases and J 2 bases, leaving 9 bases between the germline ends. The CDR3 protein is CASSVDSTAYEQYF. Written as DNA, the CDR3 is TGTGCCAGCAGCGTAGATTCCACAGCCTACGAGCAGTACTTC.

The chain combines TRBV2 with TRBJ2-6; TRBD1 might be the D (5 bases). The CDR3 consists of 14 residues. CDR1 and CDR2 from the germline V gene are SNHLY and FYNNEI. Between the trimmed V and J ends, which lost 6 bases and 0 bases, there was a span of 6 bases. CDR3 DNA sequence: TGTGCCAGCAGGGACAACTCTGGGGCCAACGTCCTGACTTTC. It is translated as CASRDNSGANVLTF.

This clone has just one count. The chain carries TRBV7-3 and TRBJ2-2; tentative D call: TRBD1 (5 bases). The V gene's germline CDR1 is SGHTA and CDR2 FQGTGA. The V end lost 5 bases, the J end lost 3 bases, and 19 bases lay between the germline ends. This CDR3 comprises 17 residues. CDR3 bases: TGTGCCAGCAGCCGGATTGCGGCCAGGGCAGACACCGGGGAGCTGTTTTTT. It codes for CASSRIAARADTGELFF.

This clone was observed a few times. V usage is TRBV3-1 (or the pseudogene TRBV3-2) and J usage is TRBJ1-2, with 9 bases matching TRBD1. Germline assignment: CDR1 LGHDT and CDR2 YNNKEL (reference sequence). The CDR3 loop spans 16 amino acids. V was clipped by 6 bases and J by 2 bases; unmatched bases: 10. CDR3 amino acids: CASSTGPGTGNYGYTF. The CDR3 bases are TGTGCCAGCAGTACAGGACCTGGGACAGGGAACTATGGCTACACCTTC.

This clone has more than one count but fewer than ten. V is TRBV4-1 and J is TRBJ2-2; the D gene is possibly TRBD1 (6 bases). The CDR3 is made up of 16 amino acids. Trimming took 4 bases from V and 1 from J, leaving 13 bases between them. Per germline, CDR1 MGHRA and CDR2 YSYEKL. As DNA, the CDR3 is TGCGCCAGCAGCCTTTTATCGACAGGGAACACCGGGGAGCTGTTTTTT. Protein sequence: CASSLLSTGNTGELFF.

The CDR3: CASSPRPGDIKNIQYF. The CDR3 DNA is TGTGCCAGCAGCCCCCGACCGGGGGATATCAAAAACATTCAGTACTTC. The chain combines TRBV3-1 (or the pseudogene TRBV3-2) with TRBJ2-4; D is possibly TRBD2 (6 bases). Germline loops: CDR1 LGHDT, CDR2 YNNKEL (reference sequence). There are 16 residues in the CDR3. V was cut by 4 bases and J by 3 bases, with 16 bases left in between.

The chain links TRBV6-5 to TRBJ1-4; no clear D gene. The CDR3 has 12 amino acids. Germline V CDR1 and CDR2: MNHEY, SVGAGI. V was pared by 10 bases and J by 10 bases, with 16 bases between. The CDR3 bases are TGTGCCACCGGGGTCAGACATGGAAAACTGTTTTTT. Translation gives CATGVRHGKLFF.

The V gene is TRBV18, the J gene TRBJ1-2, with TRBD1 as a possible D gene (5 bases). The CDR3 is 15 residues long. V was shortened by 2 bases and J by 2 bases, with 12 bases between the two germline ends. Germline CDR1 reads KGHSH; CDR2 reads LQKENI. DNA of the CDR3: TGTGCCAGCTCACCAAATGACAGACCAAACTATGGCTACACCTTC. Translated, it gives CASSPNDRPNYGYTF. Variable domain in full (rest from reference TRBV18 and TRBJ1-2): NAGVMQNPRHLVRRRGQEARLRCSPMKGHSHVYWYRQLPEEGLKFMVYLQKENIIDESGMPKERFSAEFPKEGPSILRIQQVVRGDSAAYFCASSPNDRPNYGYTFGSGTRLTVV.

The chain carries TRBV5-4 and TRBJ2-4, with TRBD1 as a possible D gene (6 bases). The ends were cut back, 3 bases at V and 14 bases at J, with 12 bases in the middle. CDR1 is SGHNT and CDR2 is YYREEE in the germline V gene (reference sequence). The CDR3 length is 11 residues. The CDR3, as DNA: TGTGCCAGCAGCTCGGCAGGGGTGGAGTACTTC. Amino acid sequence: CASSSAGVEYF.

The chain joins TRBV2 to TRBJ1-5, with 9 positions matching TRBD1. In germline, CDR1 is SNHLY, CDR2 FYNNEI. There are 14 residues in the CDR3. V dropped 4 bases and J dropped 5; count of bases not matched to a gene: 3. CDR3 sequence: CASSADRGDQPQHF. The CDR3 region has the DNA TGTGCCAGCAGTGCCGACAGGGGGGATCAGCCCCAGCATTTT.

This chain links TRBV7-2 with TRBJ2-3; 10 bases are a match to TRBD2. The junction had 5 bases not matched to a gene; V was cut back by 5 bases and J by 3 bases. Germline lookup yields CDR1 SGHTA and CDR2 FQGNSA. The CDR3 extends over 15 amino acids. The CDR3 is CASSRERGGTDTQYF. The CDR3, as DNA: TGTGCCAGCAGCCGTGAGCGGGGGGGGACAGATACGCAGTATTTT.

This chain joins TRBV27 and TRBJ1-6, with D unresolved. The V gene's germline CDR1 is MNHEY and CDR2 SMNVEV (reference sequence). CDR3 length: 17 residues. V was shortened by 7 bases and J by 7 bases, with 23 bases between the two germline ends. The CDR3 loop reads CASNPQASAARNSPLHF. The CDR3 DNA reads TGTGCCAGCAATCCACAAGCGTCAGCGGCAAGAAATTCACCCCTCCACTTT.

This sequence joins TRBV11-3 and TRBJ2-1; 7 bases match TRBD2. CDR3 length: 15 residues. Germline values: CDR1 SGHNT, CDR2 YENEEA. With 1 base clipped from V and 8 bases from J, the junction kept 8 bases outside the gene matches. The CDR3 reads CASSLAGTTNDEQFF. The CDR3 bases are TGTGCCAGCAGCTTAGCGGGGACTACTAACGATGAGCAGTTCTTC.

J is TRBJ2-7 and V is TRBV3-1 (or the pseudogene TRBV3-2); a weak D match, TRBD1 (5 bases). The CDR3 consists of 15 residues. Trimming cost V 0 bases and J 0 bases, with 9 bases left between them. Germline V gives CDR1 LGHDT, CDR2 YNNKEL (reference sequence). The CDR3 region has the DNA TGTGCCAGCAGCCAAGACAGGGCCGTCTCCTACGAGCAGTACTTC. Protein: CASSQDRAVSYEQYF.

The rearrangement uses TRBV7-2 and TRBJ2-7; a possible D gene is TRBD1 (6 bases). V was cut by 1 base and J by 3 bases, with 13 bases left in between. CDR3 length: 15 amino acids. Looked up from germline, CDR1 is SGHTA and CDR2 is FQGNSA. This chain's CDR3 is CASSLEAGANYEQYF. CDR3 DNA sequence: TGTGCCAGCAGCTTAGAGGCAGGGGCCAACTACGAGCAGTACTTC.

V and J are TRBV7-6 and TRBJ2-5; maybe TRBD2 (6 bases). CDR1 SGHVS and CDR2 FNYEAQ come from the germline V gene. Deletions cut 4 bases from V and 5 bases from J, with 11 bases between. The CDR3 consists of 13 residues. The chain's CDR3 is CASSSHRGETQYF. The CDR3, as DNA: TGTGCCAGCAGCTCTCACCGGGGGGAGACCCAGTACTTC.

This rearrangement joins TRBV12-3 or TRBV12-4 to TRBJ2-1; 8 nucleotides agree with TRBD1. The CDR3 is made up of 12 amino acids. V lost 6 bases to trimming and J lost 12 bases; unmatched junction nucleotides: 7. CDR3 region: CASSTLGQGQFF. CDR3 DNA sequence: TGTGCCAGCAGCACCCTCGGACAGGGGCAGTTCTTC.

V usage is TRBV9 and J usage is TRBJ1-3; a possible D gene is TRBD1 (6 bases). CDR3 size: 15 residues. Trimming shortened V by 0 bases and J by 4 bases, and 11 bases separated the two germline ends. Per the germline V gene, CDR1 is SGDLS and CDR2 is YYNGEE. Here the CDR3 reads CASSVGGLRGNTIYF. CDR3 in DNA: TGTGCCAGCAGCGTAGGGGGGCTTCGGGGAAACACCATATATTTT.

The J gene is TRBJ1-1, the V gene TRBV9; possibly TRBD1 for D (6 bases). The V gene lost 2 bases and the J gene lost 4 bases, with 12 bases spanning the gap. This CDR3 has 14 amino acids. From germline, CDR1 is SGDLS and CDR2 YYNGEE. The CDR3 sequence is CASSVDRGGTEAFF. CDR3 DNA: TGTGCCAGCAGCGTGGACAGAGGGGGCACTGAAGCTTTCTTT.

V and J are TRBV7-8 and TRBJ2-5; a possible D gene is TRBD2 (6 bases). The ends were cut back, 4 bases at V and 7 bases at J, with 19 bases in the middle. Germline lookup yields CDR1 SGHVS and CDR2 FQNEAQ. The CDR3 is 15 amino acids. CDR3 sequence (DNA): TGTGCCAGCAGCTCCGGGACGTCGTTGGGGGGGACCCAGTACTTC. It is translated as CASSSGTSLGGTQYF.

The CDR3 nucleotides read TGTGCCAGCAGAGAGACAGGGGGCGAGGGCCAGCCCCAGCATTTT. This translates into CASRETGGEGQPQHF. The rearrangement links TRBV6-5 to TRBJ1-5, with TRBD1 identical over 10 bases. Germline lookup yields CDR1 MNHEY and CDR2 SVGAGI. The CDR3 loop spans 15 amino acids. The J segment lost 7 bases and the V segment lost 6 bases, leaving 9 bases of the junction unmatched.

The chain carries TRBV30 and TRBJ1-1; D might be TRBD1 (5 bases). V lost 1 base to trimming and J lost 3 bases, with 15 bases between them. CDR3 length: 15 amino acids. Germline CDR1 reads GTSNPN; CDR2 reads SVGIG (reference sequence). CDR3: CAWSAVGQYYTEAFF. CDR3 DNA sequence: TGTGCCTGGAGTGCAGTAGGACAATATTACACTGAAGCTTTCTTT.

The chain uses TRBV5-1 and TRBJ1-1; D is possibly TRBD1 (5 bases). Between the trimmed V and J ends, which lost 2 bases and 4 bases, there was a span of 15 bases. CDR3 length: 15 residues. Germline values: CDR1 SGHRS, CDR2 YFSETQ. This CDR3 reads CASSLTGTRITEAFF. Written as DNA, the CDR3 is TGCGCCAGCAGCTTAACCGGGACTAGGATCACTGAAGCTTTCTTT.

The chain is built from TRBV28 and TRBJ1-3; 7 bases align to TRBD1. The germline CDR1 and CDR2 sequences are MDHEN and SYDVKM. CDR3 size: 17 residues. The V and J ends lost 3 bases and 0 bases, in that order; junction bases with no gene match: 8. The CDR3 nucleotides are TGTGCCAGCAGTTTTATCGACAGGGCTCGCTCTGGAAACACCATATATTTT. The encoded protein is CASSFIDRARSGNTIYF.

CDR3 protein: CASSFGQNHEQYF. The DNA of the CDR3 is TGTGCCAGCAGTTTCGGACAGAATCACGAGCAGTACTTC. The gene calls are TRBV12-3 or TRBV12-4 and TRBJ2-7; possible D gene TRBD1, 6 bases. CDR3 length: 13 amino acids. V gave up 3 bases and J gave up 5 bases, with 11 bases separating them.